Sequencing of this T cell receptor beta chain was carried out in a study of Ad26.COV2.S vaccination and SARS-CoV-2 variants listed by TCRdb under 2021. Notes on the research overall: Vaccine-arm donors came from COV1001, a multicentre, randomized, double-blind, placebo-controlled phase I-IIa trial of Ad26.COV2.S in healthy adults. Ad26.COV2.S was given intramuscularly at 5x10^10 or 1x10^11 viral particles, as a single shot or as two shots 56 days apart. Sequencing of the TCRbeta repertoire served to evaluate the specificity and breadth of SARS-CoV-2-reactive T cell receptors following Ad26.COV2.S vaccination. A total of approximately 30 samples were included in the TCR-sequenced set, comprising 19 Ad26.COV2.S vaccine recipients, 5 placebo recipients and 8 SARS-CoV-2 convalescent individuals. Trial participants were randomized into five groups of five, in which low-dose or high-dose Ad26.COV2.S was given once or twice, or placebo was given on both occasions. Investigators did not know the trial group allocation while performing experiments and assessing outcomes.

This sample's treatment or condition label indicates: around 19 received Ad26.COV2.S at low or high dose, single or two shots; about 5 received placebo; per-sample allocation not given. Repertoires of vaccine and placebo recipients were sequenced from samples collected on day 63 after the first injection. In Cohort 1b, more than 20 adults aged 18-55 years were enrolled at a single site in Boston, USA, between 29 July and 7 August 2020. As a vaccine, Ad26.COV2.S was a replication-incompetent adenovirus type 26 vector that expressed a prefusion-stabilized SARS-CoV-2 spike protein derived from the original Wuhan strain. Relative to germline, V is 0 bases shorter and J is 1 base shorter, with 4 bases between their ends. There are 14 amino acids in the CDR3, from cysteine to phenylalanine inclusive. Just CDR3 DNA is preserved here, 42 bases in frame from base 1. Via the germline V gene (reference sequence), CDR1 is SGHNT and CDR2 YYREEE.

The full study reports these points: Vaccine and placebo recipients had similar non-spike TCR breadth, a finding consistent with the vaccine containing only spike. Higher spike-specific TCR breadth was observed in Ad26.COV2.S recipients than in placebo recipients (P = 0.0014). After vaccination, substantial breadth of spike-specific CD8+ and CD4+ T cell responses was reported. The authors noted that the TCR breadth and depth analyses may have underestimated total T cell responses. The study was not powered to compare responses between vaccine doses or regimens.

The immunoSEQ Assay was used to sequence TCRbeta CDR3 regions. After extraction, genomic DNA underwent amplification by bias-controlled multiplex PCR, followed by high-throughput sequencing. In the paper's pipeline: To quantify the absolute abundance of every unique TCRbeta CDR3 region, sequences were collapsed and filtered. T cell fraction was estimated by normalizing TCRbeta template counts to usable DNA, which was measured by amplifying reference genes present in all nucleated cells. Repertoire TCRs were annotated as SARS-CoV-2-specific by exact matching of V gene, CDR3 amino acid sequence and J gene to a known reactive TCR set. MIRA supplied the reference SARS-CoV-2 TCR set, which was filtered for enrichment in COVID-19-positive ImmuneCODE repertoires so that public or cross-reactive TCRs were removed. Drawing on the MIRA antigens, annotated TCRs were analysed further at the level of specific ORF or position within ORF. Breadth was defined as the number of annotated unique rearrangements divided by the total number of unique productive rearrangements, and depth was defined as the summed frequency of the annotated unique rearrangements. Two-sided Wilcoxon rank-sum tests were applied when comparing TCR breadth between groups. As stored in TCRdb, this immuneACCESS dataset retains in-frame rearrangements with V and J assigned. A fraction of the clones does not appear; measured against another copy, unresolved V genes explain less than half of the discrepancy, and the remainder lacks a known reason. V, J and clone size are those of that table, while D and trimming were read from the DNA. In all, the sample holds roughly 380,000 clones, and about nine tenths of those were seen once. About 3.5% of the sample is in the top ten clones.

A note on this clone: Its antigen remains unidentified. The record has no base qualities; no much larger clone is one base away.

The sequence was collected from a person aged 18 to 59 who received the Ad26.COV2.S COVID-19 vaccine or a placebo. This receptor chain uses TRBV5-4 and TRBJ2-2; confidence is insufficient to name the D gene. Sequencing used peripheral blood, obtained in a trial of Ad26.COV2.S vaccine versus placebo. The sequenced DNA is TGTGCCAGCAGCTTGGACATGAACACCGGGGAGCTGTTTTTT. This encodes CASSLDMNTGELFF.